One and the same sample provided the 32 T cell receptor beta chains below, sequenced in a study of blood T cells in healthy people across ages. The second PCR ran about 6 to 12 cycles with a sample-barcoded 5' primer and J-beta primers. One entry per CDR3 protein results from TCRdb running MiXCR on the 5' RACE reads. The data hold hundreds of thousands of distinct CDR3 sequences, with under 45% observed a single time. The sequenced sample consisted of blood. These TCRs come from a man in his sixties in good health.

This chain joins TRBV18 and TRBJ2-1; perhaps TRBD2 as D (5 bases). V was pared by 3 bases and J by 0 bases, with 9 bases between. Germline assignment: CDR1 KGHSH and CDR2 LQKENI. CDR3 size: 15 residues. The CDR3 here is CASSPELGSYNEQFF. The CDR3 DNA sequence: TGTGCCAGCTCACCCGAACTAGGCTCCTACAATGAGCAGTTCTTC.

This clonotype was observed at least ten times. The chain joins TRBV29-1 to TRBJ2-7, with D possibly called TRBD1 or TRBD2 (5 bases each). This CDR3 region has 13 residues. V was shortened by 5 bases and J by 2 bases, with 13 bases between the two germline ends. Germline CDR1 and CDR2: SQVTM and ANQGSEA. The DNA of the CDR3 is TGCAGCGTTCGACAGCCCGGGGCCTACGAGCAGTACTTC. Encoded protein: CSVRQPGAYEQYF.

The chain carries TRBV11-2 and TRBJ2-5; 9 bases are a match to TRBD2. The germline gives CDR1 SGHAT, CDR2 FQNNGV. Germline trimming cut 6 bases from V and 11 bases from J; bases unmatched to any gene: 22. This CDR3 comprises 17 residues. CDR3 sequence: CASSPGLALVSGNEQYF. The DNA for the CDR3 is TGTGCCAGCAGTCCGGGACTAGCATTGGTGTCGGGCAATGAGCAGTACTTC.

This clonotype came up a few times. The rearrangement links TRBV10-3 to TRBJ1-1; TRBD1 matches 7 bases. J was trimmed by 0 bases and V by 7 bases; bases with no gene match: 5. The CDR3 is 14 residues long. CDR1 ENHRY and CDR2 SYGVKD come from the germline V gene. For the CDR3, the DNA is TGTGCCATCACCAAACAGGGGTTGAACACTGAAGCTTTCTTT. It codes for CAITKQGLNTEAFF.

This clonotype was seen only a few times. V and J are TRBV20-1 and TRBJ2-5; TRBD1 matches 12 bases. The DNA end favors TRBJ2-7, so the J call may be wrong. This CDR3 contains 13 residues. The V gene's germline CDR1 is DFQATT and CDR2 SNEGSKA (reference sequence). The CDR3 sequence: CSVWDRGHHEQYF. The CDR3, as DNA: TGCAGTGTTTGGGACAGGGGGCACCACGAGCAGTACTTC.

The chain recombines TRBV20-1 with TRBJ2-3; D might be TRBD1 (6 bases). V was shortened by 4 bases and J by 6 bases, with 17 bases between the two germline ends. CDR3 length: 14 amino acids. Germline-derived CDR1 and CDR2 are DFQATT and SNEGSKA (reference sequence). CDR3: CSAIRNRAVDTQYF. DNA of the CDR3: TGCAGTGCTATCCGAAACAGGGCAGTCGATACGCAGTATTTT.

This clonotype was recorded a few times. DNA of the CDR3: TGTGCCAGCAGCTTGACCGGGACTTTTAGCTCCTACGAGCAGTACTTC. Its translation is CASSLTGTFSSYEQYF. The gene calls are TRBV7-9 and TRBJ2-7; maybe TRBD2 (6 bases). V dropped 3 bases and J dropped 0 bases, with 15 bases sitting between them. This CDR3 region has 16 residues. Germline CDR1 is SEHNR and CDR2 is FQNEAQ (reference sequence).

A few counts support this clonotype. The CDR3 spells CASSLSRYGYTF. CDR3 nucleotide sequence: TGTGCCAGCAGTTTGTCACGGTATGGCTACACCTTC. The V gene is TRBV12-3 or TRBV12-4, the J gene TRBJ1-2; D uncertain. Trimming pared 3 bases from V and 5 bases from J, leaving 7 bases between. The CDR3 is 12 amino acids.

This clonotype was recorded a few times. The CDR3 DNA reads TGTGCCAGCAGAAGAGGGGGCGTCTATGGCTACACCTTC. This sequence encodes CASRRGGVYGYTF. The chain has TRBV27 and TRBJ1-2; 7 positions agree with TRBD1. The length of the CDR3 is 13 residues. V shed 6 bases and J 4 bases; nucleotides not matched to a gene: 5. Germline CDR1 and CDR2: MNHEY and SMNVEV (reference sequence).

The V call is TRBV6-2 or TRBV6-3, the J call TRBJ1-2; 8 bases fit TRBD1. The germline V gene has CDR1 MNHEY and CDR2 SVGEGT. This CDR3 contains 16 residues. Germline trimming cut 2 bases from V and 1 base from J; bases unmatched to any gene: 6. CDR3 protein: CASSYPTGANNYGYTF. CDR3 nucleotide sequence: TGTGCCAGCAGTTACCCGACAGGGGCGAATAACTATGGCTACACCTTC.

The J gene is TRBJ2-3, the V gene TRBV6-5; perhaps TRBD2 as D (7 bases). This CDR3 comprises 13 residues. Germline V lookup: CDR1 MNHEY, CDR2 SVGAGI. V lost 9 bases and J lost 12, with 22 bases in between. The CDR3 loop reads CARVGEWRGPQYF. The DNA for the CDR3 is TGTGCCAGAGTAGGGGAGTGGCGGGGGCCTCAGTATTTT.

This clonotype was found a few times. V and J are TRBV9 and TRBJ2-3; D may be TRBD1 (6 bases). The CDR3 consists of 16 residues. Germline values: CDR1 SGDLS, CDR2 YYNGEE. Trimming left V 3 bases short and J 0 bases short, with 14 bases between. In DNA form, the CDR3 reads TGTGCCAGCAGCGGCCACGGGACAAGAAGCACAGATACGCAGTATTTT. It encodes CASSGHGTRSTDTQYF.

This clonotype appeared once. The J gene is TRBJ1-1, the V gene TRBV3-1, with unresolved D. Per germline, CDR1 LGHDT and CDR2 YNNKEL (reference sequence). Trimming took 3 bases from V and 4 from J, leaving 9 bases between them. The CDR3 contains 13 residues. DNA of the CDR3: TGTGCCAGCAGCCAGTACAGTACCACTGAAGCTTTCTTT. Translation gives CASSQYSTTEAFF.

This chain links TRBV29-1 with TRBJ1-1; TRBD1 matches at 12 bases. The CDR3 is 14 residues long. Germline trimming cut 4 bases from V and 5 bases from J; bases unmatched to any gene: 5. The germline gives CDR1 SQVTM, CDR2 ANQGSEA. This chain's CDR3 is CSVGDRGLPTEAFF. The CDR3 region has the DNA TGCAGCGTTGGGGACAGGGGGCTTCCTACTGAAGCTTTCTTT.

This clonotype was recorded many times. The J gene is TRBJ1-2, the V gene TRBV29-1; possibly TRBD1 for D (6 bases). V lost 6 bases and J lost 6, with 14 bases in between. The CDR3 is 12 amino acids. CDR1 is SQVTM, CDR2 ANQGSEA, per germline. Here the CDR3 reads CSVGAPGNGYTF. CDR3 in DNA: TGCAGCGTGGGGGCCCCGGGGAATGGCTACACCTTC.

In regard to this clonotype: This could be a read error, since a much larger clone is one nucleotide away. The chain links TRBV27 to TRBJ2-5; no clear D gene. The length of the CDR3 is 13 residues. The V gene's germline CDR1 is MNHEY and CDR2 SMNVEV (reference sequence). Trimming took 6 bases from V and 2 from J, leaving 10 bases between them. The CDR3 nucleotides read TGTGCCAGCAGGTCAGGCAATCAAGAGACCCAGTACTTC. This sequence encodes CASRSGNQETQYF.

The table lists this clonotype with a few counts. The chain couples TRBV4-3 to TRBJ2-2, with no clear D. Germline CDR1 is LGHNA and CDR2 is YSLEER. Trimming removed 6 bases at V and 3 bases at J, with 17 bases between. This CDR3 region has 16 residues. Written as DNA, the CDR3 is TGCGCCAGCAGGGCTTTTTATCTGGTCGACACCGGGGAGCTGTTTTTT. Translated, it gives CASRAFYLVDTGELFF.

The genes are TRBV7-2 and TRBJ2-1, with a tentative D call TRBD1 (6 bases). The CDR3 totals 15 residues. Germline V lookup: CDR1 SGHTA, CDR2 FQGNSA. Trimming removed 3 bases at V and 6 bases at J, with 15 bases between. The CDR3 region has the DNA TGTGCCAGCAGCTTTTCCGGGACATGGGGCAATGAGCAGTTCTTC. This sequence encodes CASSFSGTWGNEQFF.

The chain has TRBV29-1 and TRBJ2-4; D possibly matches TRBD1 or TRBD2 (5 bases each). Germline-derived CDR1 and CDR2 are SQVTM and ANQGSEA. Trimming took 7 bases from V and 6 from J, leaving 13 bases between them. The CDR3 contains 12 residues. CDR3 amino acids: CSDMGPLNIQYF. CDR3 DNA sequence: TGCAGCGATATGGGACCGTTAAACATTCAGTACTTC.

This clonotype was detected only once. This rearrangement joins TRBV18 to TRBJ2-3; D perhaps matches TRBD2 (7 bases). The CDR3 has 16 amino acids. Trimming left V 1 base short and J 4 bases short, with 15 bases between. CDR1 KGHSH and CDR2 LQKENI come from the germline V gene. CDR3 in DNA: TGTGCCAGCTCACCACGAGGGGGGGCTCGTCCAGATACGCAGTATTTT. Its translation is CASSPRGGARPDTQYF.

This chain's CDR3 is CSVKDEGQFF. The CDR3 DNA sequence: TGCAGCGTCAAGGACGAAGGGCAGTTCTTC. The V gene is TRBV29-1, the J gene TRBJ2-1; D is ambiguous. The CDR3 sequence is 10 residues long. With 6 bases removed from V and 12 bases from J, the gap between germline ends came to 12 bases. The germline V gene has CDR1 SQVTM and CDR2 ANQGSEA.

This chain uses TRBV7-8 with TRBJ1-1; no definite D call. This CDR3 spans 15 amino acids. Trimming removed 1 base from V and 4 bases from J, with 13 bases in between. Germline values: CDR1 SGHVS, CDR2 FQNEAQ. CDR3: CASSLGTSGSTEAFF. The DNA for the CDR3 is TGTGCCAGCAGCTTAGGGACTAGCGGGAGCACTGAAGCTTTCTTT.

This clonotype was seen only a few times. The CDR3 DNA reads as TGTGCCAGCAGTTACATCCAAGAGACCCAGTACTTC. This codes for CASSYIQETQYF. The chain recombines TRBV6-6 with TRBJ2-5; no definite D call. The length of the CDR3 is 12 residues. Trimming stripped 2 bases from V and 1 base from J, with 2 bases between. Germline V gene data show CDR1 as MNHNY and CDR2 as SVGAGI (reference sequence).

This clonotype was picked up many times. This may be a read error, as it is one base from a much larger clone. J is TRBJ2-5 and V is TRBV6-6; 7 bases are a match to TRBD1. This CDR3 comprises 12 residues. Germline V gene data show CDR1 as MNHNY and CDR2 as SVGAGI (reference sequence). Trimming took 2 bases from V and 11 from J; bases not matched to a gene: 5. CDR3 sequence reads: CASSYTGDEQYF. Here the CDR3 DNA reads TGTGCCAGCAGTTACACAGGGGATGAGCAGTACTTC.

This sequence joins TRBV2 and TRBJ2-3; 9 bases map to TRBD2. The V gene end was trimmed by 4 bases and the J gene end by 12 bases; junction bases not matched to a gene: 11. The CDR3 totals 14 residues. CDR1 is SNHLY and CDR2 is FYNNEI in the germline V gene. This CDR3 reads CASSGTSGGPAQYF. The DNA for the CDR3 is TGTGCCAGCAGTGGAACGAGCGGGGGGCCCGCACAGTATTTT. Complete variable domain (other parts from reference TRBV2 and TRBJ2-3): EPEVTQTPSHQVTQMGQEVILRCVPISNHLYFYWYRQILGQKVEFLVSFYNNEISEKSEIFDDQFSVERPDGSNFTLKIRSTKLEDSAMYFCASSGTSGGPAQYFGPGTRLTVL.

CDR3 nucleotides: TGTGCCAGTAGAAACCTCGACAGGGCCAAGGAGAACACTGAAGCTTTCTTT. Its protein is CASRNLDRAKENTEAFF. The V gene is TRBV19, the J gene TRBJ1-1; 7 bases agree with TRBD1. V lost 6 bases, J lost 1 base, and 14 bases stayed unmatched. Germline V lookup: CDR1 LNHDA, CDR2 SQIVND (reference sequence). The CDR3 consists of 17 residues. Combining the CDR3 with reference TRBV19 and TRBJ1-1 gives the whole variable domain DGGITQSPKYLFRKEGQNVTLSCEQNLNHDAMYWYRQDPGQGLRLIYYSQIVNDFQKGDIAEGYSVSREKKESFPLTVTSAQKNPTAFYLCASRNLDRAKENTEAFFGQGTRLTVV.

The gene calls are TRBV6-2 or TRBV6-3 and TRBJ1-5; no definite D call. Germline V gene data show CDR1 as MNHEY and CDR2 as SVGEGT. The V and J ends lost 2 bases and 4 bases respectively, with 9 bases between them. The CDR3 runs 14 residues. The CDR3 DNA reads TGTGCCAGCAGTTACCAAACGGCTAATCAGCCCCAGCATTTT. Translation gives CASSYQTANQPQHF.

The chain recombines TRBV4-3 with TRBJ2-5, with 8 positions matching TRBD2. With V trimmed by 4 bases and J by 2 bases, 6 bases remained unmatched. In germline, CDR1 is LGHNA, CDR2 YSLEER. The CDR3 has 15 amino acids. This chain's CDR3 is CASSPGERGQETQYF. CDR3 in DNA: TGCGCCAGCAGCCCAGGAGAGCGGGGGCAAGAGACCCAGTACTTC.

The sample holds a few counts of this clonotype. The chain uses TRBV6-2 or TRBV6-3 and TRBJ2-7; 9 positions match TRBD2. This CDR3 region has 13 residues. Germline lookup yields CDR1 MNHEY and CDR2 SVGEGT. The V and J ends lost 9 bases and 5 bases, in that order; junction bases with no gene match: 8. This CDR3 reads CASLSGGVHEQYF. CDR3 nucleotide sequence: TGTGCCAGTCTTAGCGGGGGAGTCCACGAGCAGTACTTC.

Ten or more counts support this clonotype. The J gene is TRBJ1-2, the V gene TRBV20-1, with TRBD1 identical over 7 bases. CDR1 and CDR2 (germline): DFQATT, SNEGSKA (reference sequence). This CDR3 spans 12 amino acids. The CDR3 loop is CSAGTANYGYTF. The CDR3 DNA reads as TGCAGCGCTGGGACAGCTAACTATGGCTACACCTTC.

A few counts support this clonotype. V gene TRBV27 combines with J gene TRBJ2-7; a possible D gene is TRBD2 (6 bases). Trimming shortened V by 3 bases and J by 6 bases, and 12 bases separated the two germline ends. From germline, CDR1 is MNHEY and CDR2 SMNVEV (reference sequence). This CDR3 is built from 13 residues. The CDR3, as DNA: TGTGCCAGCAGTTTTGTACAGGAGGGCGAGCAGTACTTC. Translated, it gives CASSFVQEGEQYF.

There are a few counts of this clonotype. This rearrangement joins TRBV20-1 to TRBJ1-4; perhaps TRBD1 as D (5 bases). The CDR3 is 13 residues long. Germline CDR1 DFQATT, CDR2 SNEGSKA (reference sequence). V was pared by 3 bases and J by 5 bases, with 10 bases between. CDR3 DNA: TGCAGTGCTAGGCGGCAGGGAAATGAAAAACTGTTTTTT. Protein: CSARRQGNEKLFF.